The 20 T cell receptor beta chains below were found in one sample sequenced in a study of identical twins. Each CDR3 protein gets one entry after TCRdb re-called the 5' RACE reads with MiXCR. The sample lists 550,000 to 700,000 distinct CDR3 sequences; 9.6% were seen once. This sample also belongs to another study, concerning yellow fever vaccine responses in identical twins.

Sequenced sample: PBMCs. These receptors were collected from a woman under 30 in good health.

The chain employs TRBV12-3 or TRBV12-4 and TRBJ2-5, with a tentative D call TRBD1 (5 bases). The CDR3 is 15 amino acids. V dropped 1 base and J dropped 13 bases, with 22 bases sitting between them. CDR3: CASSLEGQTRMGLYF. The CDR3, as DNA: TGTGCCAGCAGTTTAGAGGGCCAGACAAGAATGGGGCTGTACTTC.

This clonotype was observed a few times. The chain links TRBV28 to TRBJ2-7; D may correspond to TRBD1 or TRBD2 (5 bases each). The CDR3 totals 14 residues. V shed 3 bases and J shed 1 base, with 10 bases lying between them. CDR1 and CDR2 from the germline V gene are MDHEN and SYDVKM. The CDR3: CASSLRGRSYEQYF. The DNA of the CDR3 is TGTGCCAGCAGTTTGAGGGGCCGTTCCTACGAGCAGTACTTC. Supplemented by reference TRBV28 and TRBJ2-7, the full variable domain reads DVKVTQSSRYLVKRTGEKVFLECVQDMDHENMFWYRQDPGLGLRLIYFSYDVKMKEKGDIPEGYSVSREKKERFSLILESASTNQTSMYLCASSLRGRSYEQYFGPGTRLTVT.

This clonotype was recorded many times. The CDR3 bases are TGTGCCAGCACCACAACCCGGGACGGTGGGTCCGGTACGCAGTATTTT. This sequence encodes CASTTTRDGGSGTQYF. This chain links TRBV12-3 or TRBV12-4 with TRBJ2-3; D could derive from TRBD1 or TRBD2 (5 bases each). V was trimmed by 7 bases and J by 8 bases, leaving 25 bases between them. The length of the CDR3 is 16 residues.

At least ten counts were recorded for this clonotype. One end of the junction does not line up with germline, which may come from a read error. The CDR3, as DNA: TGTGCCAGCAGTTTCGGACCCTTCCTATGGTTC. It specifies CASSFGPFLWF. The rearrangement uses TRBV12-3 or TRBV12-4 and TRBJ2-5; D is ambiguous. The CDR3 runs 11 residues.

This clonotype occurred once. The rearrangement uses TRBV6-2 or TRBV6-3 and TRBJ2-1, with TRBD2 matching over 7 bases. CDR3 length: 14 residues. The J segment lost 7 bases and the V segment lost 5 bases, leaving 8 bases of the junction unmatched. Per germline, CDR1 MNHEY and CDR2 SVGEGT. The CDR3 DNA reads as TGTGCCAGCAGTACGGGACCCGGGGGGAATGAGCAGTTCTTC. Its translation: CASSTGPGGNEQFF.

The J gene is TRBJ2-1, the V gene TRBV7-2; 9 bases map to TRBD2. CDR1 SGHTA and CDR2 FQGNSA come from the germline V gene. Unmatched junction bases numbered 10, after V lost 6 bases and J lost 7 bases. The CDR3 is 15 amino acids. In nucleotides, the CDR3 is TGTGCCAGCAGTACCGCGGGGGGGCCGCTTAATGAGCAGTTCTTC. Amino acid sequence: CASSTAGGPLNEQFF.

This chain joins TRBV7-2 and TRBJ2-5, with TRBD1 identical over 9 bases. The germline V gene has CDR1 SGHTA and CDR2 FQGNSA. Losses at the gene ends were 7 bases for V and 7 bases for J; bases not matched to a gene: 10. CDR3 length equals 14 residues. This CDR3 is CASTSDRGVGTQYF. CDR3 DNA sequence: TGTGCCAGCACCTCGGACAGGGGTGTCGGGACCCAGTACTTC.

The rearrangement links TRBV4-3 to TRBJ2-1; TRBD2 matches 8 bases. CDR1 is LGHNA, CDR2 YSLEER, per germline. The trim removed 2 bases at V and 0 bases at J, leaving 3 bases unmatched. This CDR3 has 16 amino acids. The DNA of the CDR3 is TGCGCCAGCAGCCAAACCGGGACTAGCTCCTACAATGAGCAGTTCTTC. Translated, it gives CASSQTGTSSYNEQFF.

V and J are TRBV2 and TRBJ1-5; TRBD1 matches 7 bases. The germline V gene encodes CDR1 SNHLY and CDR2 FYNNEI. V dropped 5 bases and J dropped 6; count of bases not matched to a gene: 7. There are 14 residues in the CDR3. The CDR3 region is CASSSESGGQPQHF. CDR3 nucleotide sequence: TGTGCCAGCAGTAGCGAGTCAGGGGGTCAGCCCCAGCATTTT.

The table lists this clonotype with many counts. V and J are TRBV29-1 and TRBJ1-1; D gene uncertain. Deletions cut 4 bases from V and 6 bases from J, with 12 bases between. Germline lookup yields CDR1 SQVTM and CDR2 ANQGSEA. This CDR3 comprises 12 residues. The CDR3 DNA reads TGCAGCGTTGTCAGTGGAGGGTCTGAAGCTTTCTTT. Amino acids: CSVVSGGSEAFF.

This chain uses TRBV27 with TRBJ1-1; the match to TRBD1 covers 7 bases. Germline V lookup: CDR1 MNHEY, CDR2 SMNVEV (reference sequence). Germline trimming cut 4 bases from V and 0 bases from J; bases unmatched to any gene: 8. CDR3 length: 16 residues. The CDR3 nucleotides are TGTGCCAGCAGTTCGTACAGACAGGGTCTGAACACTGAAGCTTTCTTT. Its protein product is CASSSYRQGLNTEAFF.

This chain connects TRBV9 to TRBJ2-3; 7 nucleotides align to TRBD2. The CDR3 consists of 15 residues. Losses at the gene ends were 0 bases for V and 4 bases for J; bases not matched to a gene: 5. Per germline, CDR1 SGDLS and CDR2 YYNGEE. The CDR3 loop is CASSVEAGLSDTQYF. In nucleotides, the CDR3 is TGTGCCAGCAGCGTAGAAGCGGGACTCTCAGATACGCAGTATTTT.

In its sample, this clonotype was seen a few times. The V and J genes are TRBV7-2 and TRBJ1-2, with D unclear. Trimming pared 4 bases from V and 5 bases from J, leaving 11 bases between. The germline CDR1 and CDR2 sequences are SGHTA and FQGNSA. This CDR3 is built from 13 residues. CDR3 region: CASSSWALYGYTF. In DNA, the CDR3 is TGTGCCAGCAGCTCGTGGGCGTTATATGGCTACACCTTC.

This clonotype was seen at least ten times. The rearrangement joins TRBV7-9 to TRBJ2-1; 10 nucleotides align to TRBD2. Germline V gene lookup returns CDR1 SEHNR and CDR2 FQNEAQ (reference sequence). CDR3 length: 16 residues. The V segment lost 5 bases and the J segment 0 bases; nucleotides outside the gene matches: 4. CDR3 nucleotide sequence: TGTGCCAGCAGCGCAGCTAGCGGGAGCTCCTACAATGAGCAGTTCTTC. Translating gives CASSAASGSSYNEQFF.

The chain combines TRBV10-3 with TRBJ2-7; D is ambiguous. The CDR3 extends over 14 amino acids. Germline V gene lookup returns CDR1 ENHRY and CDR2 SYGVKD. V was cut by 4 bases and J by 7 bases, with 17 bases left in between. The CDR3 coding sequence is TGTGCCATCAGTGGTGACAACTTAGCCCGTGAGCAGTACTTC. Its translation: CAISGDNLAREQYF.

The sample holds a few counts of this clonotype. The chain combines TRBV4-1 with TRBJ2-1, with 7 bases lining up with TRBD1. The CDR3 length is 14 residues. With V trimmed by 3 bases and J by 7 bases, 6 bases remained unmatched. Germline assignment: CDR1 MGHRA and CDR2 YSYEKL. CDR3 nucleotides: TGCGCCAGCAGCCACCAGACAGGGCGAAATGAGCAGTTCTTC. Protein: CASSHQTGRNEQFF.

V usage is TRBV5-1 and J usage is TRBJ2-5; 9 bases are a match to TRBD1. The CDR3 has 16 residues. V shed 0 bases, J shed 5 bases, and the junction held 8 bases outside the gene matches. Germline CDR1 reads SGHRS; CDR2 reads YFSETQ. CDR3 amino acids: CASSLALTGGTETQYF. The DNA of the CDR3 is TGCGCCAGCAGCTTGGCTCTCACAGGGGGCACGGAGACCCAGTACTTC.

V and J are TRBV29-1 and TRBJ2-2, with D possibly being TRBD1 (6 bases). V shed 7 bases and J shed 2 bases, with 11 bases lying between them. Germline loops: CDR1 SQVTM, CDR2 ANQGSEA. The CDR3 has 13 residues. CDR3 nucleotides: TGCAGCGCCCAACAGGGAAACACCGGGGAGCTGTTTTTT. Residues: CSAQQGNTGELFF.

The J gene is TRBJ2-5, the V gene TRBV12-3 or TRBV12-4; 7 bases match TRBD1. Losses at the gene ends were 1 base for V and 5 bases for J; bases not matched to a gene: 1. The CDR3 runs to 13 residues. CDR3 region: CASSLETGETQYF. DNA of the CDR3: TGTGCCAGCAGTTTAGAGACAGGGGAGACCCAGTACTTC.

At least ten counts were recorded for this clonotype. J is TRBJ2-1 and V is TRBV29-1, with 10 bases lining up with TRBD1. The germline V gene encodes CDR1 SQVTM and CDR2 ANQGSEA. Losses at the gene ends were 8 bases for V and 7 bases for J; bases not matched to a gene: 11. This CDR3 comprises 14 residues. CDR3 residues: CSFPDRGGGNEQFF. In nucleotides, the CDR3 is TGCAGCTTCCCGGACAGGGGGGGTGGGAATGAGCAGTTCTTC.